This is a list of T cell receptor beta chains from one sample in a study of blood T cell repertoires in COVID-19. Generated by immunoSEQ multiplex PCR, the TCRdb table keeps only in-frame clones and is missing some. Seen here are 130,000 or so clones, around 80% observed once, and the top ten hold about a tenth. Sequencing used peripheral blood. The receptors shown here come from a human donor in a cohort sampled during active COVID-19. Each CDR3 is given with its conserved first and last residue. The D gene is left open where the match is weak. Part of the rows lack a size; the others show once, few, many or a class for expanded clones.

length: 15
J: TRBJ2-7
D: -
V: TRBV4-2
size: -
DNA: TGTGCCAGCAGCCCGGGGGGGACAGGGTACTACGAGCAGTACTTC
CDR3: CASSPGGTGYYEQYF

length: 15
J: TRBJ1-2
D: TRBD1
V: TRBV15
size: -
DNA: TGTGCCACCAGCAGAGAGGCGACAGGGGACTATGGCTACACCTTC
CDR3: CATSREATGDYGYTF

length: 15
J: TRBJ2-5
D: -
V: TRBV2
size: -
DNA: TGTGCCAGCAGTCCAAGCGGGTTAAGCCAAGAGACCCAGTACTTC
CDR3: CASSPSGLSQETQYF

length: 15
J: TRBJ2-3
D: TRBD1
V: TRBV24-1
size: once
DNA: TGTGCCACCAGTGATTGGGACAGGGGGGCAGATACGCAGTATTTT
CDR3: CATSDWDRGADTQYF

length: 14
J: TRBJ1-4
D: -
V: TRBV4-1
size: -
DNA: TGCGCCAGCAGCCACTACATCAGCGGCGAAAAACTGTTTTTT
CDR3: CASSHYISGEKLFF

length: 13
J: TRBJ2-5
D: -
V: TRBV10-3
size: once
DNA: TGTGCCGTACGGGACTCCCGGTCGGAGACCCAGTACTTC
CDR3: CAVRDSRSETQYF

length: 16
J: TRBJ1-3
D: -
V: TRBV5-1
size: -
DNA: TGCGCCAGCAGCTTGGACGGGGGTAGCTCTGGAAACACCATATATTTT
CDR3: CASSLDGGSSGNTIYF

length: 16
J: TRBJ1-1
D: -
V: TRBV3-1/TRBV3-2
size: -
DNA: TGTGCCAGCAGCCGGGGCAGCTTGCTAATGAACACTGAAGCTTTCTTT
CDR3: CASSRGSLLMNTEAFF

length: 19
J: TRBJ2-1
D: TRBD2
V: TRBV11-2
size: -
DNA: TGTGCCAGCAGCTTAGAGGGGACTAGCGGGGGGCACTCCTACAATGAGCAGTTCTTC
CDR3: CASSLEGTSGGHSYNEQFF

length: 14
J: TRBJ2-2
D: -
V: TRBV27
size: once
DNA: TGTGCCAGCAGTACTCGACTAAACACCGGGGAGCTGTTTTTT
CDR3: CASSTRLNTGELFF

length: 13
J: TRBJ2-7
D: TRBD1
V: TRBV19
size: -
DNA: TGTGCCAGTAGTTCTGGGACAGGGGTCGAGCAGTACTTC
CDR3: CASSSGTGVEQYF

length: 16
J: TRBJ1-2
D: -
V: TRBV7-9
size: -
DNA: TGTGCCAGCAGCTTAGTTGGGGGTGTATCAGCGGGTGGCTACACCTTC
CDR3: CASSLVGGVSAGGYTF

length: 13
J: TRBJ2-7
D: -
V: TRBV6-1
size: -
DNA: TGTGCCAGCAGTGAAGAGGGGGTGGGTGAGCAGTACTTC
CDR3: CASSEEGVGEQYF

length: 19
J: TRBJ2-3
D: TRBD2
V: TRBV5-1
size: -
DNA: TGCGCCAGCAGCTTGGGCGGGGGACCCACCCTCTCTACTAAAGATACGCAGTATTTT
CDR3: CASSLGGGPTLSTKDTQYF

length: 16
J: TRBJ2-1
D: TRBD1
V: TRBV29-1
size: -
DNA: TGCAGCGTTGAAGGAGGACAGGGGCAACTCTACAATGAGCAGTTCTTC
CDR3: CSVEGGQGQLYNEQFF

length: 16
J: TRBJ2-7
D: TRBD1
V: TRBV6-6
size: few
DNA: TGTGCCAGCAGTTACACCGGGACAGGATCCTCCTACGAGCAGTACTTC
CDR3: CASSYTGTGSSYEQYF

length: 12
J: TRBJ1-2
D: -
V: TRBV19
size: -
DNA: TGTGCCAGTAGCCTCGTAGACTATGGCTACACCTTC
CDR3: CASSLVDYGYTF

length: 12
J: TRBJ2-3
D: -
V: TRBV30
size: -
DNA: TGTGCCTGTGACGCGGGGGCTACCCCAAAGTATTTT
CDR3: CACDAGATPKYF

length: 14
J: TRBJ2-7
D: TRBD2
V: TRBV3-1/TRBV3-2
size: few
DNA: TGTGCCAGCGGAACGACTAGCGGGTCCTACGAGCAGTACTTC
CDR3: CASGTTSGSYEQYF

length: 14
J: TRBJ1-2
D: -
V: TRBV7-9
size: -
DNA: TGTGCCAGCAGCGACCCCGGCAGGGGACATGGCTACACCTTC
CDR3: CASSDPGRGHGYTF

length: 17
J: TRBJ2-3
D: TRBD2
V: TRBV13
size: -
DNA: TGTGCCAGCAGCTTACGGACTAGCGGGGCACGCACAGATACGCAGTATTTT
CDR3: CASSLRTSGARTDTQYF

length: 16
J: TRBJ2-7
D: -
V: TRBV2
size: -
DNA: TGTGCCAGCAGTGACCCCCTACCACCCACCCCCAACGAGCAGTACTTC
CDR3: CASSDPLPPTPNEQYF

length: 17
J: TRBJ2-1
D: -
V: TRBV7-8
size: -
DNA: -
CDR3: CASSENVGTGIGGGKFF

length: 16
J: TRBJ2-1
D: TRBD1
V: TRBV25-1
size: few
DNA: TGTGCCAGCAGTGCGACAGGGGTGGACTCCTACAATGAGCAGTTCTTC
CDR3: CASSATGVDSYNEQFF

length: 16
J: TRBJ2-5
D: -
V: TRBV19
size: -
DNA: TGTGCCAGTAGCAACCGGGGGGCAGATAGGAGGGAGACCCAGTACTTC
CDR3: CASSNRGADRRETQYF

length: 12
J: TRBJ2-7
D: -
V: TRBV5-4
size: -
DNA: TGTGCCAGCAGCTTAAAGGGGTACGAGCAGTACTTC
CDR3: CASSLKGYEQYF

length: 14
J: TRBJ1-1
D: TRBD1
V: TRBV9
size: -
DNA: TGTGCCAGCAGCGCCTCGGACAGGGGCACTGAAGCTTTCTTT
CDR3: CASSASDRGTEAFF

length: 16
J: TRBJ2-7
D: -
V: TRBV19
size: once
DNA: TGTGCCAGTAGTATTCAATTCCAGAACCCTCCCTACGAGCAGTACTTC
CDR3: CASSIQFQNPPYEQYF

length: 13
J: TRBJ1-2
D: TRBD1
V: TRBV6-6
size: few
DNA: TGTGCCAGCAGCGAGAGCAAGCAGGGGGCGCGAACCTTC
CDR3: CASSESKQGARTF

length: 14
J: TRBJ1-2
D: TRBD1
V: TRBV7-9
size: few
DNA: TGTGCCAGCGTCGCGGACGGGACAGGCCTTGGCTACACCTTC
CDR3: CASVADGTGLGYTF

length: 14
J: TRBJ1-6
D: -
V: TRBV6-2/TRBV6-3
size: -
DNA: TGTGCCAGCAGTTTAAGACGGGGTAATTCACCCCTCCACTTT
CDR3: CASSLRRGNSPLHF

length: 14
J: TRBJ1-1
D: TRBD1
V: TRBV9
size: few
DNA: TGTGCCAGCAGCCTACAAGGACAGGGGTCTGAAGCTTTCTTT
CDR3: CASSLQGQGSEAFF

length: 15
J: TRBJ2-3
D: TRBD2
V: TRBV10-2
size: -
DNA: TGCGCCAGCAGTCTCACTAGCGGGGTCACAGATACGCAGTATTTT
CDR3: CASSLTSGVTDTQYF

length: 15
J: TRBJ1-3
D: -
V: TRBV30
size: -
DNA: TGTGCCTGGAGTGGACAGGCGATCTCTGGAAACACCATATATTTT
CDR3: CAWSGQAISGNTIYF

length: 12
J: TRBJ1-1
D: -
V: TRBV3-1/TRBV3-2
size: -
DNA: TGTGCCAGCAGCCCAAGCAACACTGAAGCTTTCTTT
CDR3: CASSPSNTEAFF

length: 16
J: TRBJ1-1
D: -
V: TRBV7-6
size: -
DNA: TGTGCCAGCAGCTTAGCGCAAGGGTTTGGGAGCACTGAAGCTTTCTTT
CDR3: CASSLAQGFGSTEAFF

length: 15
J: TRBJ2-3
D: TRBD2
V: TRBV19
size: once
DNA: TGTGCCAGCAGGAGCGGGGGCGCTAGCACAGATACGCAGTATTTT
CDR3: CASRSGGASTDTQYF

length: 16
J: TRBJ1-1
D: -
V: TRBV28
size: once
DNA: TGTGCCAGCAGTTTCCCCCTACAGGGCGGCGGCACTGAAGCTTTCTTT
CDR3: CASSFPLQGGGTEAFF

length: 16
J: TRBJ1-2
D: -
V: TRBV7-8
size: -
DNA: TGTGCCAGCAGCCAGCGTGGACAGACTGATAACTATGGCTACACCTTC
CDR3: CASSQRGQTDNYGYTF

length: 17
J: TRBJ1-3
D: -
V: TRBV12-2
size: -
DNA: TGTGCAAGTCGCGGCCCATTGGGACAGACCTCTGGAAACACCATATATTTT
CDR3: CASRGPLGQTSGNTIYF

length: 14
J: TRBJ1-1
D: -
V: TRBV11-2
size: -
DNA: TGTGCCAGCAGCTTAGAGGTGGTGAACTCTGAAGCTTTCTTT
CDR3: CASSLEVVNSEAFF

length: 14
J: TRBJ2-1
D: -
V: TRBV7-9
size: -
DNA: TGTGCCAGCAGCTTTGAGAACAGGGTCAATGAGCAGTTCTTC
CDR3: CASSFENRVNEQFF

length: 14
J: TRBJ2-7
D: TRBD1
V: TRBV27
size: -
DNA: TGTGCCAGCAGTTTACGGGACAGATCCTACGAGCAGTACTTC
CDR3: CASSLRDRSYEQYF

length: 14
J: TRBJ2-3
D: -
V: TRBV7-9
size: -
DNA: TGTGCCAGCAGAGAGGCCCGCGGCACAGATACGCAGTATTTT
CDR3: CASREARGTDTQYF

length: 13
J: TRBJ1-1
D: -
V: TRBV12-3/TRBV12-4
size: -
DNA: TGTGCCAGCAGGGGTAGGAGATACGTGGAAGCTTTCTTT
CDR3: CASRGRRYVEAFF

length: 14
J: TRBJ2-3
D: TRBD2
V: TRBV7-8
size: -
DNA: TGTGCCAGCGCCTACGGCGGGGGGGCAGATACGCAGTATTTT
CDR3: CASAYGGGADTQYF

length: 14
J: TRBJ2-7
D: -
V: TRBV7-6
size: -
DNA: TGTGCCAGCAGCTCCCATGTGGAGCCCTACGAGCAGTACTTC
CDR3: CASSSHVEPYEQYF

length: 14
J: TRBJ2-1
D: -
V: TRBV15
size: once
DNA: TGTGCCACCAGCAGAGATCTACAGAACAATGAGCAGTTCTTC
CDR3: CATSRDLQNNEQFF

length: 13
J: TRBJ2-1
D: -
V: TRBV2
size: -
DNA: TGTGCCAGCCGTCCCAGGGTTAACAATGAGCAGTTCTTC
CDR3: CASRPRVNNEQFF

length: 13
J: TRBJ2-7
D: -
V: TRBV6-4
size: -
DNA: TGTGCCAGCAGTGAGACCACTTCAGGGGATTTGTACTTC
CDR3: CASSETTSGDLYF

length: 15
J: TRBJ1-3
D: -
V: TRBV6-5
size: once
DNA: TGTGCCAGTTCAGTAGGGGCAGTGGGAGGAAACACCATATATTTT
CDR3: CASSVGAVGGNTIYF

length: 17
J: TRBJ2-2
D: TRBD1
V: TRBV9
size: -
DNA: TGTGCCAGCAGCACCCGGGTAGACAGGGCTGACACCGGGGAGCTGTTTTTT
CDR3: CASSTRVDRADTGELFF